The rows below give T cell receptor beta chains drawn from one sample of a study of CD8 T cells in Susac syndrome. TCRdb processed the immunoSEQ multiplex PCR reads anew with MiXCR; each CDR3 protein has one entry. The data contain about 190,000 distinct CDR3 sequences, around 95% of them seen just once; the ten biggest clones take up approximately 0.089%. Material: CD4+ T cells from PBMCs. Source of these receptors: a human donor with Susac syndrome. CDR3s include the opening cysteine and the closing phenylalanine or tryptophan. Each record gives: J gene, V gene, CDR3 length, CDR3 protein.

TRBJ1-2,TRBV4-2,14,CASSQVQGEYGYTF
TRBJ2-1,TRBV7-3,13,CASSLGAANEQFF
TRBJ1-5,TRBV30,13,CAWSKGGDQPQHF
TRBJ2-5,TRBV5-1,16,CASSLVTSGAQETQYF
TRBJ2-5,TRBV5-1,15,CASSQTPTGLETQYF
TRBJ2-5,TRBV12-3/TRBV12-4,15,CASTLGSGGEETQYF
TRBJ2-6,TRBV7-8,17,CASSLGTGVAGANVLTF
TRBJ1-2,TRBV30,13,CACLTGTQLGYTF
TRBJ2-1,TRBV12-3/TRBV12-4,12,CASSLGQGEQFF
TRBJ1-5,TRBV15,16,CATSRVGQGGSQPQHF
TRBJ1-2,TRBV24-1,12,CAPARADYGYTF
TRBJ1-2,TRBV9,14,CASSVAGTGFGYTF
TRBJ2-1,TRBV5-4,14,CASSLEVAYNEQFF